This T cell receptor beta chain originates from a study of cytomegalovirus exposure and HLA in healthy donors. The repertoire was sequenced with immunoSEQ multiplex PCR; TCRdb's copy has only in-frame clones and lacks some. Of some 130,000 clones in the sample, roughly 79% were seen once. The V end lost 2 bases, the J end lost 2 bases, and 16 bases lay between the germline ends. Germline loops: CDR1 KGHSH, CDR2 LQKENI. This CDR3 has 16 amino acids. This clone was counted a few times. The chain joins TRBV18 to TRBJ2-7; D uncertain. The specimen was PBMCs. This TCR was recovered from a man aged 25-45 years in good health and CMV-seropositive. The CDR3 here is CASSPSAQVLAYEQYF. The CDR3 DNA reads as TGTGCCAGCTCACCATCGGCCCAGGTGTTGGCCTACGAGCAGTACTTC.